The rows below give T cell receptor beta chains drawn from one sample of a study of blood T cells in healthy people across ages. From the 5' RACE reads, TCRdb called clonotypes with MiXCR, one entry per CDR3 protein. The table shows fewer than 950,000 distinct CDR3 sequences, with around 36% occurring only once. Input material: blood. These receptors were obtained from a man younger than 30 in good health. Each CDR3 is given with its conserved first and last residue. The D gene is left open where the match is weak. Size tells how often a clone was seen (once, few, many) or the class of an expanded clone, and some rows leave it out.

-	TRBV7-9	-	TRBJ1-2	TGTGCCAGCAGCCCCCAGGGACTGCCCGGAGGTTATGGCTACACCTTC	CASSPQGLPGGYGYTF
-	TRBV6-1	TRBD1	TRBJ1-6	TGTGCCAGCAGTGAAGGAACAGGGGGCTCACCCCTCCACTTT	CASSEGTGGSPLHF
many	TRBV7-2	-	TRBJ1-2	TGTGCCAGCAGCTCATCTGGGGGTGGCTACACCTTC	CASSSSGGGYTF
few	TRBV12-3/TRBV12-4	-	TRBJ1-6	TGTGCCAGCCAAACACCCCTCCACTTT	CASQTPLHF
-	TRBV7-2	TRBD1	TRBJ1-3	TGTGCCAGCACCCTCCGGCCGGGACAGATTCCTGGAAACACCATATATTTT	CASTLRPGQIPGNTIYF
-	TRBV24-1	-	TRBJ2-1	TGTGCCACCAGTGATTTGCAAGGGTGGGGGCAGTTCTTC	CATSDLQGWGQFF
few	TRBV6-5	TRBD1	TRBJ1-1	TGTGCCAGCAGTCAGCCGGGACAGGAGAGAGAAGCTTTCTTT	CASSQPGQEREAFF
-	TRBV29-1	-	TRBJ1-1	TGCAGCGTTGGGGGTCGCTTTGGAACTGAAGCTTTCTTT	CSVGGRFGTEAFF
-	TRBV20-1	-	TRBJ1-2	TGCAGTGCTCCCCCCAGGGTGGCCAACTATGGCTACACCTTC	CSAPPRVANYGYTF
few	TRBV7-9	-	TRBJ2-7	TGTGCCAGCAGCTTAGGCCCCCCGGACGAGCAGTACTTC	CASSLGPPDEQYF
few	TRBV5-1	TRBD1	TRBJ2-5	TGCGCCAGCAGTGACGGACAGGGGGTAGAGACCCAGTACTTC	CASSDGQGVETQYF
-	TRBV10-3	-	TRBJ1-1	TGTGCCATCAGTGACGTAGGGTTGGACACTGAAGCTTTCTTT	CAISDVGLDTEAFF
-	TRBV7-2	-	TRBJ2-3	TGTGCCAGCGGACTTCGCGATCGGGACTGGACAGATACGCAGTATTTT	CASGLRDRDWTDTQYF
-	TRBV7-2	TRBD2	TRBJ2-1	TGTGCCAGCAGCTTAGTGGGGGGACTAGCGGTGAAAAATGAGCAGTTCTTC	CASSLVGGLAVKNEQFF
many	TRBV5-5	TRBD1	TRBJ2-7	TGTGCCAGCAGCGGCGGGACAGGGTTTCACGAGCAGTACTTC	CASSGGTGFHEQYF
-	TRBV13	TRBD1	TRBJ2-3	TGTGCCAGCAGCCCGCAAGGGGGCTCGGGCACAGATACGCAGTATTTT	CASSPQGGSGTDTQYF
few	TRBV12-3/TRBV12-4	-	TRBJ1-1	TGTGCCAGCACCCCGGGGACTGAACGCCGGGAAGCTTTCTTT	CASTPGTERREAFF
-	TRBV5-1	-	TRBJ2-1	TGCGCCAGCAGCTTGATGGGACAACCGCTTAACCCAGGGAATGAGCAGTTCTTC	CASSLMGQPLNPGNEQFF
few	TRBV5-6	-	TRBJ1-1	TGTGCCAGCAGCGCGTATCGGGACGTATTGTCCACTGAAGCTTTCTTT	CASSAYRDVLSTEAFF
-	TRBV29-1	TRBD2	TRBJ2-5	TGCAGCGTTGAAGGGAGCACTAGCGGGGCTCTCCAGACCCAGTACTTC	CSVEGSTSGALQTQYF
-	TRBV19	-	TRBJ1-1	TGTGCCAGTAGCCCAAGAACAGCCCTGAACACTGAAGCTTTCTTT	CASSPRTALNTEAFF
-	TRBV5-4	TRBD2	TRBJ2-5	TGTGCCAGCAGCTTGGTGGAGGGGAGGGCACGTGAGCAGTACTTC	CASSLVEGRAREQYF
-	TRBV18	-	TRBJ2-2	TGTGACAGCTCACCACCTCCTCCGGGTAACACCGGGGAGCTGTTTTTT	CDSSPPPPGNTGELFF
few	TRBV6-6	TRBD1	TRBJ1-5	TGTGCCAGCAGGAACAACAGGGGGTTTCAGCCCCAGCATTTT	CASRNNRGFQPQHF
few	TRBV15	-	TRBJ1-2	TGTGCCACCAGCAGAGGAGGGCAGGATAATGGCTACACCTTC	CATSRGGQDNGYTF
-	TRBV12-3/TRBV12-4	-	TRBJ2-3	TGTGCCAGCAGAAACGACAGATTTATCCCAGATACGCAGTATTTT	CASRNDRFIPDTQYF
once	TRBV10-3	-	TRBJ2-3	TGTGCCATCAGTGAGTCGGATTTCACAGATACGCAGTATTTT	CAISESDFTDTQYF
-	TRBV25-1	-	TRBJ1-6	TGTGCCAGCAGCGTTGACCATAATTCACCCCTCCACTTT	CASSVDHNSPLHF
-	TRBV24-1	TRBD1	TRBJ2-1	TGTGCCACCAGTGACCGGGACAGGGTGCCAGTTGAGCAGTTCTTC	CATSDRDRVPVEQFF
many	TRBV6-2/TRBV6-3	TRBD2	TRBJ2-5	TGTGCCAGCAGTTACCCCCTAGCGGGGGGGAGAAAAGAGACCCAGTACTTC	CASSYPLAGGRKETQYF
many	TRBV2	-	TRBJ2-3	TGTGCCAGCAGTGACATCGCGGATACGCAGTATTTT	CASSDIADTQYF
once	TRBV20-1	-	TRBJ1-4	TGCGGTGCTACGGTAGCAACTAATGAAAAACTGTTTTTT	CGATVATNEKLFF
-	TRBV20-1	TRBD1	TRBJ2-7	TGCAGTGCTACCTGGACAGGGCAGGGCGAGCAGTACTTC	CSATWTGQGEQYF
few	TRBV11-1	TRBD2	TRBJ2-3	TGTGCCAGCAGCTTCTGGACTAGCGGGGCGCGGGGAGATACGCAGTATTTT	CASSFWTSGARGDTQYF
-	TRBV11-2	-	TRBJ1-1	TGTGCCAGCAGCTTAGTGCTCGGGATAGACACTGAAGCTTTCTTT	CASSLVLGIDTEAFF
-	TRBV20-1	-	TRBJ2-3	TGCAGTGCTAGATCGCCTATATCACTCACAGATACGCAGTATTTT	CSARSPISLTDTQYF
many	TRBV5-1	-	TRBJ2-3	TGCGCCAGCAGCTTGGACATCTCAGATACGCAGTATTTT	CASSLDISDTQYF
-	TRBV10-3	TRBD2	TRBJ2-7	TGTGCCATCAGTAGAACCGGGACTAGTCGGGGGGACGAGCAGTACTTC	CAISRTGTSRGDEQYF
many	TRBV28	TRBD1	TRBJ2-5	TGTGCCAGCAGTCCAGGGGGCGGAGTCCAAGAGACCCAGTACTTC	CASSPGGGVQETQYF
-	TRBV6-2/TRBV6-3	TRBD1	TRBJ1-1	TGTGCCAGCAGCCGAACACAGGGGGCGGACACTGAAGCTTTCTTT	CASSRTQGADTEAFF
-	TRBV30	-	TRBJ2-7	TGTGCCTGGAGTGGAGAGGTCGAGCAGTACTTC	CAWSGEVEQYF
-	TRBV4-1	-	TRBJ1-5	TGCGCCAGCAGACAAGACAGAAACAGCAATCAGCCCCAGCATTTT	CASRQDRNSNQPQHF
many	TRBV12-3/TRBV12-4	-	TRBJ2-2	TGTGCCAGCAGTTTTACCGGGGAGCTGTTTTTT	CASSFTGELFF
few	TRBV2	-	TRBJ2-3	TGTGCCAGCAGTGGGGGCCAGGCGAGCACAGATACGCAGTATTTT	CASSGGQASTDTQYF
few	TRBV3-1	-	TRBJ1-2	TGTGCCAGCAGCCAAGGATTTTTGGGGGATGGCTACACCTTC	CASSQGFLGDGYTF
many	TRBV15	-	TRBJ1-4	TGTGCCACCAGCAGCCGACAGAGAAATGAAAAACTGTTTTTT	CATSSRQRNEKLFF
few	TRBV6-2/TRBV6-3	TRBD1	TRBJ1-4	TGTGCCAGCAGTTACGCAGGGGGCAAGAAGAAACTGTTTTTT	CASSYAGGKKKLFF
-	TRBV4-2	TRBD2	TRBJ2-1	TGTGCCAGCAGCCAAGCCAAAGGACTAGCGAAGAATGAGCAGTTCTTC	CASSQAKGLAKNEQFF
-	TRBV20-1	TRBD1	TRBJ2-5	TGCAGTGCTAGACCAAACAGGGGGGCGGCAGAGACCCAGTACTTC	CSARPNRGAAETQYF
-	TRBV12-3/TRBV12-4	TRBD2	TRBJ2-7	TGTGCCAGCAGTTTCTTGCCCCGGGAGGGAGAGCAGTACTTC	CASSFLPREGEQYF
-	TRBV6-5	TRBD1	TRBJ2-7	TGTACCAGCAGTGGGACAGGAAACTACGAGCAGTACTTC	CTSSGTGNYEQYF
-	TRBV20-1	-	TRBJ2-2	TGCAGTGCTAGAGGCCTAGCACTCGAAGTCACCGCCGGGGAGCTGTTTTTT	CSARGLALEVTAGELFF
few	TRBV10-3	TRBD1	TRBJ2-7	TGTGCCATCAGAACGGGACAGCGGACCTACGAGCAGTACTTC	CAIRTGQRTYEQYF